The rows below give T cell receptor beta chains drawn from one sample of a study of T cell responses to AZD1222 COVID-19 vaccine. Some clones are missing from TCRdb's copy, which holds only in-frame ones; the method was immunoSEQ multiplex PCR. Here the sample spans over 70,000 clones, just over 85% being singletons. The input for sequencing was peripheral blood, taken on day 0 of MenACWY control vaccination. The receptors shown here come from an adult in good health. Each CDR3 is given with its conserved first and last residue. The D gene is left open where the match is weak. For some rows the clone size is stated as once, few or many, or as a class when expanded; others skip it.

CDR3: CASSLGLAGGEQFF
DNA: TGTGCCAGCAGCTTGGGACTAGCGGGGGGTGAGCAGTTCTTC
size: NA
J: TRBJ2-1
D: TRBD2
V: TRBV7-9

CDR3: CASSLVVSGGAYEQYF
DNA: TGCGCCAGCAGCTTGGTTGTGAGCGGGGGGGCTTACGAGCAGTACTTC
size: NA
J: TRBJ2-7
D: TRBD2
V: TRBV5-1

CDR3: CASSLARGDTQYF
DNA: TGTGCCAGCAGCTTAGCGCGGGGCGATACGCAGTATTTT
size: once
J: TRBJ2-3
D: NA
V: TRBV7-2

CDR3: CASSVDRGTSPLHF
DNA: TGTGCCAGCAGCGTGGACAGGGGAACATCACCCCTCCACTTT
size: few
J: TRBJ1-6
D: TRBD1
V: TRBV9

CDR3: CASGLVSGLNQPQHF
DNA: TGTGCTAGTGGTTTGGTATCAGGGCTTAATCAGCCCCAGCATTTT
size: NA
J: TRBJ1-5
D: NA
V: TRBV12-5

CDR3: CASRERYSNQPQHF
DNA: TGTGCCAGCAGGGAGAGATATAGCAATCAGCCCCAGCATTTT
size: NA
J: TRBJ1-5
D: NA
V: TRBV6-5

CDR3: CASSLGGTGMNQPQHF
DNA: TGCGCCAGCAGCTTGGGCGGAACAGGGATGAATCAGCCCCAGCATTTT
size: NA
J: TRBJ1-5
D: NA
V: TRBV5-1

CDR3: CAWSVRLGLGYTF
DNA: TGTGCCTGGAGTGTACGATTGGGGTTGGGCTACACCTTC
size: NA
J: TRBJ1-2
D: NA
V: TRBV30

CDR3: CATSRDRRQGSFSDTQYF
DNA: TGTGCCACCAGCAGAGATCGGCGACAGGGGAGTTTTTCGGATACGCAGTATTTT
size: once
J: TRBJ2-3
D: TRBD1
V: TRBV15

CDR3: CASSPVSLTGENEQFF
DNA: TGTGCCAGCTCTCCCGTGAGCCTGACAGGGGAAAATGAGCAGTTCTTC
size: NA
J: TRBJ2-1
D: TRBD1
V: TRBV18

CDR3: CASSVGGTGFGDNQPQHF
DNA: TGTGCCAGCAGTGTCGGGGGGACAGGGTTTGGGGACAATCAGCCCCAGCATTTT
size: NA
J: TRBJ1-5
D: TRBD1
V: TRBV2

CDR3: CASSIDGGAFF
DNA: TGTGCCAGCAGCATAGACGGGGGAGCTTTCTTT
size: NA
J: TRBJ1-1
D: NA
V: TRBV28

CDR3: CASSLERGSRAEAFF
DNA: TGTGCCAGCAGCTTAGAGCGGGGCTCGAGGGCTGAAGCTTTCTTT
size: NA
J: TRBJ1-1
D: NA
V: TRBV7-9

CDR3: CASSVGGERSPLHF
DNA: TGTGCCAGCAGCGTAGGCGGGGAAAGGTCACCCCTCCACTTT
size: NA
J: TRBJ1-6
D: NA
V: TRBV9

CDR3: CASSPTGGQTEAFF
DNA: TGTGCCAGCTCACCTACAGGGGGTCAGACTGAAGCTTTCTTT
size: NA
J: TRBJ1-1
D: TRBD1
V: TRBV18

CDR3: CASSDRGFREKLFF
DNA: TGTGCCAGTAGTGACCGGGGGTTCCGTGAAAAACTGTTTTTT
size: NA
J: TRBJ1-4
D: NA
V: TRBV19

CDR3: CAIRTESSYNEQFF
DNA: TGTGCCATACGGACGGAGAGCTCCTACAATGAGCAGTTCTTC
size: NA
J: TRBJ2-1
D: NA
V: TRBV10-3

CDR3: CAWSVQAGANNEQFF
DNA: TGTGCCTGGAGTGTACAAGCGGGGGCAAACAATGAGCAGTTCTTC
size: NA
J: TRBJ2-1
D: TRBD2
V: TRBV30

CDR3: CASSLINQPQHF
DNA: TGTGCCAGCAGCCTGATCAATCAGCCCCAGCATTTT
size: NA
J: TRBJ1-5
D: NA
V: TRBV7-2

CDR3: CASSKRAGRETQYF
DNA: TGTGCCAGCAGCAAACGGGCAGGGAGAGAGACCCAGTACTTC
size: NA
J: TRBJ2-5
D: NA
V: TRBV21-1

CDR3: CASSLGGNTIYF
DNA: TGTGCCAGCAGTTTAGGGGGAAACACCATATATTTT
size: NA
J: TRBJ1-3
D: NA
V: TRBV2

CDR3: CASSESSTVYGYTF
DNA: TGCGCCAGCAGTGAGTCTTCGACAGTCTATGGCTACACCTTC
size: large
J: TRBJ1-2
D: NA
V: TRBV10-2

CDR3: CASRAWGLAGSTDTQYF
DNA: TGTGCCAGCAGGGCGTGGGGGTTAGCGGGGTCCACAGATACGCAGTATTTT
size: NA
J: TRBJ2-3
D: TRBD2
V: TRBV2

CDR3: CASSVSYEQYF
DNA: TGTGCCAGCAGCGTCTCCTACGAGCAGTACTTC
size: NA
J: TRBJ2-7
D: NA
V: TRBV2

CDR3: CASSLTVQETQYF
DNA: TGTGCCAGTAGTCTAACCGTCCAAGAGACCCAGTACTTC
size: few
J: TRBJ2-5
D: NA
V: TRBV19

CDR3: CASSPTSGGSYNEQFF
DNA: TGCGCCAGCAGCCCTACTAGCGGGGGATCCTACAATGAGCAGTTCTTC
size: NA
J: TRBJ2-1
D: TRBD2
V: TRBV5-1

CDR3: CASRLERGYQETQYF
DNA: TGTGCCAGCAGGCTAGAAAGGGGTTACCAAGAGACCCAGTACTTC
size: NA
J: TRBJ2-5
D: NA
V: TRBV7-9

CDR3: CASSPLKDTEAFF
DNA: TGTGCCAGCTCACCTCTCAAGGACACTGAAGCTTTCTTT
size: few
J: TRBJ1-1
D: NA
V: TRBV18

CDR3: CASSAGNQPQHF
DNA: TGTGCCAGCAGCGCGGGCAATCAGCCCCAGCATTTT
size: NA
J: TRBJ1-5
D: NA
V: TRBV5-6

CDR3: CAIRNGVRGSYNEQFF
DNA: TGTGCCATCAGGAATGGGGTTCGGGGCTCCTACAATGAGCAGTTCTTC
size: NA
J: TRBJ2-1
D: NA
V: TRBV10-3

CDR3: CASSYSAAGNYGYTF
DNA: TGTGCCAGCAGTTACTCGGCGGCGGGAAACTATGGCTACACCTTC
size: NA
J: TRBJ1-2
D: NA
V: TRBV6-6

CDR3: CASSPSGNWGTEAFF
DNA: TGTGCCAGCTCACCCTCAGGGAATTGGGGCACTGAAGCTTTCTTT
size: NA
J: TRBJ1-1
D: NA
V: TRBV18

CDR3: CASSKPRGGNYGYTF
DNA: TGTGCCAGTAGTAAGCCTCGGGGTGGGAACTATGGCTACACCTTC
size: NA
J: TRBJ1-2
D: NA
V: TRBV19

CDR3: CASSLGRNSPLHF
DNA: TGTGCCAGCTCACTAGGGCGGAATTCACCCCTCCACTTT
size: NA
J: TRBJ1-6
D: NA
V: TRBV18

CDR3: CASSLTPSWEQYF
DNA: TGTGCCAGTTCTTTGACTCCGAGTTGGGAGCAGTACTTC
size: NA
J: TRBJ2-7
D: NA
V: TRBV27

CDR3: CASSLGGGNSPLHF
DNA: TGCGCCAGCAGCTTGGGTGGTGGCAATTCACCCCTCCACTTT
size: NA
J: TRBJ1-6
D: NA
V: TRBV5-1

CDR3: CASGQIGNTIYF
DNA: TGTGCCAGCGGACAGATCGGAAACACCATATATTTT
size: once
J: TRBJ1-3
D: NA
V: TRBV2

CDR3: CASSLEGSRTDTQYF
DNA: TGCGCCAGCAGCTTGGAGGGGTCCCGCACAGATACGCAGTATTTT
size: NA
J: TRBJ2-3
D: NA
V: TRBV5-1

CDR3: CASSQDTVPTEAFF
DNA: TGTGCCAGCAGCCAAGATACCGTCCCCACTGAAGCTTTCTTT
size: NA
J: TRBJ1-1
D: NA
V: TRBV3-1/TRBV3-2

CDR3: CASSLTGFANYGYTF
DNA: TGTGCCAGCAGCTTGACAGGGTTTGCCAACTATGGCTACACCTTC
size: NA
J: TRBJ1-2
D: TRBD1
V: TRBV7-8

CDR3: CASSLDWDKKFAFF
DNA: TGTGCCAGCAGCTTAGATTGGGACAAAAAGTTCGCTTTCTTT
size: NA
J: TRBJ1-1
D: NA
V: TRBV11-2

CDR3: CAWSLGGSNQPQHF
DNA: TGTGCCTGGAGTTTAGGAGGGAGCAATCAGCCCCAGCATTTT
size: NA
J: TRBJ1-5
D: NA
V: TRBV30

CDR3: CSARDPVEAFF
DNA: TGCAGTGCTAGAGATCCGGTTGAAGCTTTCTTT
size: NA
J: TRBJ1-1
D: NA
V: TRBV20-1

CDR3: CASTPRRDRAVQPQHF
DNA: TGTGCCAGTACCCCCCGTAGGGACAGGGCGGTTCAGCCCCAGCATTTT
size: NA
J: TRBJ1-5
D: TRBD1
V: TRBV19

CDR3: CASSRDRDKNSPLHF
DNA: TGTGCCAGCAGCCGGGACCGGGACAAAAATTCACCCCTCCACTTT
size: NA
J: TRBJ1-6
D: NA
V: TRBV4-2

CDR3: CAWSAGEDTDTQYF
DNA: TGTGCCTGGAGTGCAGGGGAAGACACAGATACGCAGTATTTT
size: NA
J: TRBJ2-3
D: NA
V: TRBV30

CDR3: CASSTTNTEAFF
DNA: TGTGCCAGCAGTACAACGAACACTGAAGCTTTCTTT
size: NA
J: TRBJ1-1
D: NA
V: TRBV28

CDR3: CASRQGGYGYTF
DNA: TGTGCCAGTAGGCAGGGAGGCTATGGCTACACCTTC
size: NA
J: TRBJ1-2
D: NA
V: TRBV30

CDR3: CASSLGGGAETQYF
DNA: TGTGCCAGCAGCTTAGGCGGGGGGGCAGAGACCCAGTACTTC
size: NA
J: TRBJ2-5
D: TRBD2
V: TRBV7-2

CDR3: CASSSGTGRGPDTQYF
DNA: TGCGCCAGCAGTTCCGGGACAGGGAGAGGTCCAGATACGCAGTATTTT
size: NA
J: TRBJ2-3
D: TRBD1
V: TRBV4-3

CDR3: CATSHEGHRNEQYF
DNA: TGCGCCACCAGTCATGAGGGCCATCGGAACGAGCAGTACTTC
size: NA
J: TRBJ2-7
D: NA
V: TRBV5-1

CDR3: CASSAGQGTYNEQFF
DNA: TGTGCCAGTAGTGCCGGACAGGGAACCTACAATGAGCAGTTCTTC
size: few
J: TRBJ2-1
D: TRBD1
V: TRBV19

CDR3: CASSNIQSSYNEQFF
DNA: TGTGCCAGCAGTAATATTCAGAGCTCCTACAATGAGCAGTTCTTC
size: NA
J: TRBJ2-1
D: NA
V: TRBV28